One and the same sample provided the 26 T cell receptor beta chains below, sequenced in a study of blood T cell repertoires in COVID-19. Repertoires were generated with immunoSEQ multiplex PCR, while TCRdb's copy carries only in-frame clones and drops some. The sample holds some 340,000 clones, roughly 87% seen once. Sequenced material: PBMCs or T cells enriched from blood (not recorded which). These receptors were collected from a woman aged 50 to 60 who had recovered from COVID-19.

This chain connects TRBV9 to TRBJ2-5; 10 positions agree with TRBD2. Germline values: CDR1 SGDLS, CDR2 YYNGEE. Germline trimming cut 0 bases from V and 7 bases from J; bases unmatched to any gene: 3. The CDR3 runs 14 residues. CDR3 bases: TGTGCCAGCAGCGTAGGTACTAGCGGGGCGACCCAGTACTTC. Residues: CASSVGTSGATQYF. The full variable domain, completed using reference TRBV9 and TRBJ2-5, is DSGVTQTPKHLITATGQRVTLRCSPRSGDLSVYWYQQSLDQGLQFLIQYYNGEERAKGNILERFSAQQFPDLHSELNLSSLELGDSALYFCASSVGTSGATQYFGPGTRLLVL.

The chain couples TRBV19 to TRBJ1-6; a weak D match, TRBD1 (5 bases). Germline CDR1 LNHDA, CDR2 SQIVND (reference sequence). The CDR3 loop spans 15 amino acids. With 6 bases removed from V and 10 bases from J, the gap between germline ends came to 19 bases. The CDR3 coding sequence is TGTGCCAGTAGCCAGACAGCGCTTGGGGCCTCACCCCTCCACTTT. Its protein is CASSQTALGASPLHF.

This chain uses TRBV5-8 with TRBJ1-2; a possible D gene is TRBD1 (5 bases). This CDR3 contains 16 residues. Germline-derived CDR1 and CDR2 are SGHTS and YDEGEE. The V end lost 0 bases, the J end lost 4 bases, and 16 bases lay between the germline ends. The CDR3 sequence: CASSLGIMGGPYGYTF. The CDR3 DNA sequence: TGTGCCAGCAGCTTGGGGATCATGGGGGGACCCTATGGCTACACCTTC. The variable domain in full, with the rest retrieved from reference TRBV5-8 and TRBJ1-2, is EAGVTQSPTHLIKTRGQQATLRCSPISGHTSVYWYQQALGLGLQFLLWYDEGEERNRGNFPPRFSGRQFPNYSSELNVNALELEDSALYLCASSLGIMGGPYGYTFGSGTRLTVV.

This clone was recorded a few times. The CDR3 DNA reads as TGTGCCAGCAGCCCTCGGACAGGGGTGATCTATGGCTACACCTTC. Translated: CASSPRTGVIYGYTF. The genes are TRBV7-9 and TRBJ1-2; 9 bases agree with TRBD1. Unmatched junction bases numbered 8, after V lost 5 bases and J lost 4 bases. Germline V lookup: CDR1 SEHNR, CDR2 FQNEAQ (reference sequence). CDR3 length: 15 residues.

The chain links TRBV5-1 to TRBJ1-6, with 7 bases fitting TRBD1. The junction had 16 bases not matched to a gene; V was cut back by 0 bases and J by 10 bases. Germline V lookup: CDR1 SGHRS, CDR2 YFSETQ. This CDR3 spans 18 amino acids. The CDR3 coding sequence is TGCGCCAGCAGCTTGGAGGGTAATCGTGTGTCAGGGGGATCACCCCTCCACTTT. Its protein is CASSLEGNRVSGGSPLHF. The variable domain in full, with the rest retrieved from reference TRBV5-1 and TRBJ1-6, is KAGVTQTPRYLIKTRGQQVTLSCSPISGHRSVSWYQQTPGQGLQFLFEYFSETQRNKGNFPGRFSGRQFSNSRSEMNVSTLELGDSALYLCASSLEGNRVSGGSPLHFGNGTRLTVT.

The V and J genes are TRBV19 and TRBJ1-2; no firm D call. Germline V gene data show CDR1 as LNHDA and CDR2 as SQIVND (reference sequence). This CDR3 has 15 amino acids. Deletions cut 5 bases from V and 3 bases from J, with 16 bases between. CDR3 nucleotide sequence: TGTGCCAGTAGTCTCTCCCGGGGAGGGCACTATGGCTACACCTTC. Translating it yields CASSLSRGGHYGYTF.

This chain connects TRBV6-4 to TRBJ1-5, with 7 nucleotides matching TRBD1. V lost 4 bases, J lost 4 bases, and 7 bases stayed unmatched. From germline, CDR1 is MRHNA and CDR2 SNTAGT. The length of the CDR3 is 15 residues. The CDR3 region is CASSATGQENQPQHF. The CDR3 DNA is TGTGCCAGCAGTGCCACCGGACAGGAGAATCAGCCCCAGCATTTT.

V gene TRBV29-1 combines with J gene TRBJ1-5; 7 bases match TRBD1. The CDR3 is 17 residues long. Trimming cost V 1 base and J 1 base; bases outside gene matches: 10. Germline V lookup: CDR1 SQVTM, CDR2 ANQGSEA. This CDR3 is CSVEGSPEGQSNQPQHF. CDR3 in DNA: TGCAGCGTTGAAGGGTCTCCCGAGGGACAGAGCAATCAGCCCCAGCATTTT.

This chain uses TRBV5-1 with TRBJ2-3; 7 bases fit TRBD2. The junction had 3 bases not matched to a gene; V was cut back by 2 bases and J by 0 bases. The CDR3 spans 15 residues. Germline V gene lookup returns CDR1 SGHRS and CDR2 YFSETQ. The CDR3 DNA follows: TGCGCCAGCAGCTTAAGCGGGGTGAGCACAGATACGCAGTATTTT. Translating gives CASSLSGVSTDTQYF.

There are a few counts of this clone. CDR3 region: CASSGGVELGYTF. The CDR3 DNA follows: TGTGCCAGCAGCGGGGGGGTGGAACTCGGCTACACCTTC. The V call is TRBV2, the J call TRBJ1-2; TRBD1 might be the D (5 bases). CDR3 length equals 13 residues. Germline CDR1 reads SNHLY; CDR2 reads FYNNEI. V lost 6 bases and J 8 bases, leaving 16 bases between the germline ends. Based on the CDR3 plus reference TRBV2 and TRBJ1-2, the full variable domain is EPEVTQTPSHQVTQMGQEVILRCVPISNHLYFYWYRQILGQKVEFLVSFYNNEISEKSEIFDDQFSVERPDGSNFTLKIRSTKLEDSAMYFCASSGGVELGYTFGSGTRLTVV.

The chain is built from TRBV10-3 and TRBJ1-2, with D possibly being TRBD1 (5 bases). The CDR3 loop spans 14 amino acids. Germline V gene data show CDR1 as ENHRY and CDR2 as SYGVKD. V shed 2 bases and J shed 0 bases, with 7 bases lying between them. In nucleotides, the CDR3 is TGTGCCATCAGTGAGGACAGATCTAACTATGGCTACACCTTC. Protein: CAISEDRSNYGYTF.

This clone was counted once. The J gene is TRBJ1-1, the V gene TRBV28; a weak D match, TRBD1 (5 bases). The germline V gene encodes CDR1 MDHEN and CDR2 SYDVKM. CDR3 length: 15 residues. With 3 bases removed from V and 1 base from J, the gap between germline ends came to 12 bases. The chain's CDR3 is CASSLTDSTNTEAFF. DNA for the CDR3: TGTGCCAGCAGTTTGACAGACAGCACGAACACTGAAGCTTTCTTT.

The CDR3 DNA reads as TGCGCCAGCAGACCCGGGGTAGCGGGGACCAAGAATGAGCAGTTCTTC. Protein sequence: CASRPGVAGTKNEQFF. The chain carries TRBV5-1 and TRBJ2-1, with 8 nucleotides matching TRBD2. CDR3 size: 16 residues. V dropped 5 bases and J dropped 7; count of bases not matched to a gene: 14. Germline V gene lookup returns CDR1 SGHRS and CDR2 YFSETQ.

V is TRBV25-1 and J is TRBJ1-2, with 8 bases matching TRBD1. The CDR3 totals 15 residues. The germline gives CDR1 MGHDK, CDR2 SYGVNS. Germline trimming cut 3 bases from V and 2 bases from J; bases unmatched to any gene: 5. The CDR3 protein is CASSDSGTGNYGYTF. The CDR3 region has the DNA TGTGCCAGCAGTGATTCCGGGACAGGCAACTATGGCTACACCTTC.

The chain uses TRBV4-1 and TRBJ2-1; 10 bases agree with TRBD2. Germline-derived CDR1 and CDR2 are MGHRA and YSYEKL. The CDR3 has 14 residues. V was clipped by 3 bases and J by 10 bases; unmatched bases: 6. The CDR3 loop reads CASSHNLAGAEQFF. The CDR3 DNA is TGCGCCAGCAGCCACAATCTAGCGGGGGCCGAGCAGTTCTTC.

The chain couples TRBV9 to TRBJ2-2, with D uncertain. V dropped 4 bases and J dropped 6 bases, with 7 bases sitting between them. Germline assignment: CDR1 SGDLS and CDR2 YYNGEE. CDR3 length: 12 residues. CDR3 DNA sequence: TGTGCCAGCAGCCCCCCCGCCGGGGAGCTGTTTTTT. Residues: CASSPPAGELFF.

The gene calls are TRBV21-1 and TRBJ1-2; the table's D gene call, TRBD1, was not cross checked with the DNA. TRBV21-1 counts as a pseudogene. The length of the CDR3 is 16 residues. The CDR3 sequence: CASSKEGDQGAGGYTF. The CDR3 region has the DNA TGTGCCAGCAGCAAAGAGGGAGACCAGGGGGCTGGTGGCTACACCTTC.

For this clone: A read error may produce the germline difference seen at one junction end. V is TRBV7-9 and J is TRBJ2-2, with D possibly matching TRBD2 (6 bases). This CDR3 has 13 amino acids. Per germline, CDR1 SEHNR and CDR2 FQNEAQ (reference sequence). CDR3 coding DNA: TGTGCCAGCAGCCTAGCGTCGGCCGGGGAGCTGTTTTTT. This translates into CASSLASAGELFF.

The rearrangement links TRBV4-2 to TRBJ2-1; maybe TRBD2 (5 bases). Germline loops: CDR1 LGHNA, CDR2 YNFKEQ. Trimming removed 0 bases from V and 10 bases from J, with 28 bases in between. CDR3 length: 19 residues. This CDR3 reads CASSQDTARPSGLRSEQFF. CDR3 DNA sequence: TGTGCCAGCAGCCAAGATACCGCCCGCCCCAGCGGTCTAAGGTCGGAGCAGTTCTTC.

The chain combines TRBV7-8 with TRBJ2-1; 9 bases map to TRBD2. With V trimmed by 5 bases and J by 8 bases, 10 bases remained unmatched. This CDR3 spans 15 amino acids. Germline-derived CDR1 and CDR2 are SGHVS and FQNEAQ. DNA for the CDR3: TGTGCCAGCAGCGAACAAGCGGGGGGAATCTATGAGCAGTTCTTC. Protein: CASSEQAGGIYEQFF.

V and J are TRBV10-3 and TRBJ2-5; 12 bases line up with TRBD1. The CDR3 loop spans 17 amino acids. V trimming: 8 bases; J trimming: 4 bases; junction bases outside the gene matches: 14. CDR1 is ENHRY and CDR2 is SYGVKD in the germline V gene. The chain's CDR3 is CAIGAAGTGGVGETQYF. As DNA, the CDR3 is TGTGCCATCGGTGCTGCCGGGACAGGGGGCGTCGGAGAGACCCAGTACTTC.

The chain has TRBV2 and TRBJ2-2, with no clear D. V was pared by 2 bases and J by 3 bases, with 7 bases between. Per germline, CDR1 SNHLY and CDR2 FYNNEI. CDR3 length: 14 amino acids. Here the CDR3 DNA reads TGTGCCAGCAGTGAAATAGGAGACACCGGGGAGCTGTTTTTT. This sequence encodes CASSEIGDTGELFF.

The rearrangement links TRBV7-2 to TRBJ2-2; TRBD1 agrees at 7 bases. The germline gives CDR1 SGHTA, CDR2 FQGNSA. J gave up 0 bases and V 4 bases, and 14 bases lay outside the gene matches. The CDR3 runs to 19 residues. CDR3 DNA: TGTGCCAGCAGCTCCTCCCAGGTGCAGGGGGTAACGAACACCGGGGAGCTGTTTTTT. Translation gives CASSSSQVQGVTNTGELFF.

The rearrangement uses TRBV5-1 and TRBJ1-1, with a tentative D call TRBD1 (5 bases). CDR1 and CDR2 from the germline V gene are SGHRS and YFSETQ. The V and J ends lost 0 bases and 2 bases respectively, with 14 bases between them. The CDR3 loop spans 16 amino acids. The chain's CDR3 is CASSLGIGQGNTEAFF. CDR3 in DNA: TGCGCCAGCAGCTTGGGTATCGGGCAGGGCAACACTGAAGCTTTCTTT.

The CDR3 bases are TGTGCCAGCAGCTTTGGGGGGTTGAGTGGGGAGACCCAGTACTTC. This codes for CASSFGGLSGETQYF. The chain links TRBV7-2 to TRBJ2-5; D perhaps matches TRBD2 (6 bases). The CDR3 is 15 amino acids. The V gene lost 3 bases and the J gene lost 5 bases, with 16 bases spanning the gap. Germline V gives CDR1 SGHTA, CDR2 FQGNSA.

V gene TRBV11-2 combines with J gene TRBJ1-1, with no clear D. This CDR3 has 14 residues. The germline V and J ends were trimmed by 4 bases and 1 base, with 10 bases remaining between them. In germline, CDR1 is SGHAT, CDR2 FQNNGV. CDR3 DNA sequence: TGTGCCAGCAGCTATAGATTCGGGAACACTGAAGCTTTCTTT. Amino acid sequence: CASSYRFGNTEAFF.